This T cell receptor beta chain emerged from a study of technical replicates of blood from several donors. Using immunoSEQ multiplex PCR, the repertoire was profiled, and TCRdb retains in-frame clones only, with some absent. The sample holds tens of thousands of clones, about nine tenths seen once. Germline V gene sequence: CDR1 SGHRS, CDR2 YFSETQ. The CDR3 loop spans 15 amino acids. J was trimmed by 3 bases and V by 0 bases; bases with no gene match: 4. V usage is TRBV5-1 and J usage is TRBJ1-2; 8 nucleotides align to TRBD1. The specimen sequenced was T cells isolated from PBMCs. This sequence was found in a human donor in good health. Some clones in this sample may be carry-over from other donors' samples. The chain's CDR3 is CASSLGQGRDYGYTF. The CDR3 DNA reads TGCGCCAGCAGCTTGGGACAGGGGAGAGACTATGGCTACACCTTC.